Listed below are T cell receptor beta chains from one sample, sequenced in a study of blood T cell repertoires in COVID-19. The repertoire was sequenced with immunoSEQ multiplex PCR; TCRdb's copy has only in-frame clones and lacks some. In the table there are 120,000 to 150,000 clones, roughly nine tenths of which are singletons. The sequencing sample was made of peripheral blood. The receptors were gathered from a young man with COVID-19, enrolled during active disease. The CDR3 runs from the conserved cysteine through the conserved F or W. D genes are given only for firm matches. Clone sizes are given selectively: once, few, many, or a class where the clone is expanded.

>TRBJ2-1|NA|TRBD1|TRBV19
TGTGCCAGTAGTGAGACAGGGGGTTCCTACAATGAGCAGTTCTTC
CASSETGGSYNEQFF
>TRBJ2-1|NA|TRBD2|TRBV6-2/TRBV6-3
TGTGCCAGCAGTTACACAAGGACTAGCGGGAGGGCCGGGGGCCCTGAGCAGTTCTTC
CASSYTRTSGRAGGPEQFF
>TRBJ1-2|NA|NA|TRBV28
TGTGCCAGCAGCCGCGGGCCGCACGGTGACTATGGCTACACCTTC
CASSRGPHGDYGYTF
>TRBJ2-7|NA|TRBD2|TRBV10-3
TGTGCCATCAGTGTTCCGGGACTATCCACCGAGCAGTACTTC
CAISVPGLSTEQYF
>TRBJ2-1|few|TRBD2|TRBV28
TGTGCCAGCAGTTCCCTCCTAGCGGAGATCTACAATGAGCAGTTCTTC
CASSSLLAEIYNEQFF
>TRBJ2-1|once|TRBD1|TRBV27
TGTGCCAGCAGCGGGACAGGAAGCTACAATGAGCAGTTCTTC
CASSGTGSYNEQFF
>TRBJ2-3|NA|TRBD2|TRBV27
TGTGCCAGCAGTTTAGGACTAGTCACAGATACGCAGTATTTT
CASSLGLVTDTQYF
>TRBJ2-7|NA|TRBD2|TRBV28
TGTGCCAGCAGAGCGGGGACTAGCGGGACCTACGAGCAGTACTTC
CASRAGTSGTYEQYF
>TRBJ1-6|NA|NA|TRBV10-3
TGTGCCACTAAACCAGACACAGCATATAATTCACCCCTCCACTTT
CATKPDTAYNSPLHF
>TRBJ2-3|NA|NA|TRBV30
TGTGCCTGGAGTGTATACACTACGAGCACAGATACGCAGTATTTT
CAWSVYTTSTDTQYF
>TRBJ2-1|NA|NA|TRBV5-5
TGTGCCAGCAGCTTGGAAGGGAGCTCCTACAATGAGCAGTTCTTC
CASSLEGSSYNEQFF
>TRBJ1-1|NA|TRBD1|TRBV7-2
TGTGCCAGCAGCCTCCGGGACAGGGGGCCCACTGAAGCTTTCTTT
CASSLRDRGPTEAFF
>TRBJ2-5|NA|NA|TRBV7-9
TGTGCCAGCAGCTCAGTCTACCAGGGGCTCCAAGAGACCCAGTACTTC
CASSSVYQGLQETQYF
>TRBJ2-2|NA|TRBD1|TRBV5-6
TGTGCCAGCAGCTTTGGACAGGGGCCCGGGGAGCTGTTTTTT
CASSFGQGPGELFF
>TRBJ1-4|NA|NA|TRBV7-2
TGTGCCAGCAGCTTAGCCTGGGGGGGTGAAAAACTGTTTTTT
CASSLAWGGEKLFF
>TRBJ2-6|NA|NA|TRBV6-5
TGTGCCAGCAGTACTCAGCGTTCTGGGGCCAACGTCCTGACTTTC
CASSTQRSGANVLTF
>TRBJ2-2|NA|NA|TRBV7-6
TGTGCCAGCAGCTTAGTAGTCAGGGAAGGAACCGGGGAGCTGTTTTTT
CASSLVVREGTGELFF
>TRBJ2-2|NA|TRBD2|TRBV7-2
TGTGCCAGCAGCCCACGACTAGCGGGAAATTGGAACACCGGGGAGCTGTTTTTT
CASSPRLAGNWNTGELFF
>TRBJ1-6|few|NA|TRBV27
TGTGCCAGCAGTTTAATGCGGAGTAATTCACCCCTCCACTTT
CASSLMRSNSPLHF
>TRBJ1-2|once|TRBD1|TRBV19
TGTGCCAGTAGTAACCCACCGGGACAGGGTAACGCTAACTATGGCTACACCTTC
CASSNPPGQGNANYGYTF
>TRBJ2-1|NA|TRBD2|TRBV6-1
TGTGCCAGCAGTGAAGATAGCGGGAGGTCCTACAATGAGCAGTTCTTC
CASSEDSGRSYNEQFF
>TRBJ1-1|NA|NA|TRBV15
TGTGCCACCAGCAGAGGATTTATAGCGAGTGGGGACACTGAAGCTTTCTTT
CATSRGFIASGDTEAFF
>TRBJ2-7|NA|TRBD1|TRBV5-1
TGCGCCAGCAGACCGGGACAGGGGACCTACGAGCAGTACTTC
CASRPGQGTYEQYF
>TRBJ1-1|NA|TRBD1|TRBV27
TGTGCCTCCCGGGACAGGGCGAGGACTGAAGCTTTCTTT
CASRDRARTEAFF
>TRBJ1-3|NA|NA|TRBV4-1
TGCGCCAGCAGCCACGGGGGACGGGATGGAAACACCATATATTTT
CASSHGGRDGNTIYF
>TRBJ2-3|NA|TRBD2|TRBV6-5
TGTGCCAGCAGTCAACTAGCGGGAGTAGCAGATACGCAGTATTTT
CASSQLAGVADTQYF
>TRBJ1-3|NA|NA|TRBV5-6
TGTGCCAGCAGCTTGTCGGTGGCTGGAAACACCATATATTTT
CASSLSVAGNTIYF
>TRBJ1-1|NA|NA|TRBV6-5
TGTGCCAGCAGTAACATGAACACTGAAGCTTTCTTT
CASSNMNTEAFF
>TRBJ1-2|once|TRBD1|TRBV13
TGTGCCAGCAGCTTTACAGGGGACCTTCGTTATGGCTACACCTTC
CASSFTGDLRYGYTF
>TRBJ2-1|NA|TRBD1|TRBV2
TGTGCCAGCAGTGAGGGCAGGGGGCTCTACAATGAGCAGTTCTTC
CASSEGRGLYNEQFF
>TRBJ2-3|NA|NA|TRBV10-3
TGTGCCATCAGCTTCGACAGTTCTAGCACAGATACGCAGTATTTT
CAISFDSSSTDTQYF
>TRBJ1-6|NA|NA|TRBV19
TGTGCCAGTAGTCCGGGTGACGGGGTATTATTGGGGAATTCACCCCTCCACTTT
CASSPGDGVLLGNSPLHF
>TRBJ2-5|NA|TRBD1|TRBV24-1
TGTGCCACCAGTGATCCAGACAGGGGCAGGGAGGAGACCCAGTACTTC
CATSDPDRGREETQYF
>TRBJ2-3|NA|TRBD1|TRBV10-3
TGTGCCATCAGTGGGGGACAGGGGCCCTTGGATACGCAGTATTTT
CAISGGQGPLDTQYF
>TRBJ1-2|NA|TRBD1|TRBV6-6
TGTGCCAGCAGTTACTCGCGACAGGGGGGCAGCTATGGCTACACCTTC
CASSYSRQGGSYGYTF
>TRBJ2-3|NA|TRBD1|TRBV28
TGTGCCAGCAGTCCACCCACCTACAGGGGAAGGACAGATACGCAGTATTTT
CASSPPTYRGRTDTQYF
>TRBJ1-3|NA|NA|TRBV5-6
TGTGCCAGCAGCTCAGGACTGATCTCTGGAAACACCATATATTTT
CASSSGLISGNTIYF
>TRBJ2-1|NA|NA|TRBV25-1
TGTGCCAGCAGTGAATTCGCGGCGGTCGCTGACAATGAGCAGTTCTTC
CASSEFAAVADNEQFF
>TRBJ2-7|NA|NA|TRBV9
TGTGCCAGCAGCGCTCCCGGGGACTACGAGCAGTACTTC
CASSAPGDYEQYF
>TRBJ2-4|NA|NA|TRBV5-6
TGTGCCAGCAGCTTGTCGGCCAAAAACATTCAGTACTTC
CASSLSAKNIQYF
>TRBJ1-6|NA|TRBD1|TRBV19
TGTGCCAGTAGTGGACCGGGACAGGGGAATTCACCCCTCCACTTT
CASSGPGQGNSPLHF
>TRBJ2-3|NA|TRBD1|TRBV5-1
TGCGCCAGCAGCTTCTACAGGGGGCGGGAAGATACGCAGTATTTT
CASSFYRGREDTQYF
>TRBJ2-2|NA|NA|TRBV2
TGTGCCAGCGGGCTAGGGGCCGGGGAGCTGTTTTTT
CASGLGAGELFF
>TRBJ2-3|NA|TRBD2|TRBV6-4
TGTGCCAGCAGTGTTCCAACGGGAGGGAGTACAGATACGCAGTATTTT
CASSVPTGGSTDTQYF
>TRBJ2-1|NA|NA|TRBV7-6
TGTGCCAGCAGCCCACCCCTAGGTGAGCAGTTCTTC
CASSPPLGEQFF
>TRBJ2-2|NA|NA|TRBV6-1
TGTGCCAGCAGTGATTTGCTAGCGAGTAGATTCGGGGAGCTGTTTTTT
CASSDLLASRFGELFF
>TRBJ1-6|once|TRBD1|TRBV5-1
TGCGCCAGCAGACCCTTTACAGGGGAAAATTCACCCCTCCACTTT
CASRPFTGENSPLHF